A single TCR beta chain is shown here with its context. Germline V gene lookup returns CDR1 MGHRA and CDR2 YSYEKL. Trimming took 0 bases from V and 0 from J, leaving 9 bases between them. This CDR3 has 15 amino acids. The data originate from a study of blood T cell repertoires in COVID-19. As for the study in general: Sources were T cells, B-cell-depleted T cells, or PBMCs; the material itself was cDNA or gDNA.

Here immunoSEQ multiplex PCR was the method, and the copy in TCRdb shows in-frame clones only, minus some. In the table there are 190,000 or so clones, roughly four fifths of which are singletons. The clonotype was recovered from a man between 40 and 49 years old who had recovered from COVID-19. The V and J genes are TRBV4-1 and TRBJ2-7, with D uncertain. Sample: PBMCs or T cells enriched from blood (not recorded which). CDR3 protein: CASSQESLSSYEQYF. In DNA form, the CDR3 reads TGCGCCAGCAGCCAAGAATCACTCTCCTCCTACGAGCAGTACTTC.